The clone carrying this T cell receptor (beta chain) has just a few counts. TCRdb re-derived calls from the 5' RACE reads in MiXCR, one entry per CDR3 protein. The sample has roughly 40,000 distinct CDR3 sequences, 9% to 15% seen once. These data originate in a study of early T cells in non-severe SARS-CoV-2 infection. V shed 4 bases and J shed 6 bases, with 10 bases lying between them. CDR1 SNHLY and CDR2 FYNNEI come from the germline V gene. The CDR3 runs to 13 residues. Sequenced sample: whole blood. The receptor comes from an adult who was a healthcare worker with PCR-confirmed SARS-CoV-2 infection or an uninfected control (not recorded which). V gene TRBV2 combines with J gene TRBJ2-1; D might be TRBD2 (6 bases). The CDR3 protein is CASSVGTFNEQFF. Written as DNA, the CDR3 is TGTGCCAGCAGTGTAGGGACTTTCAATGAGCAGTTCTTC. Supplemented by reference TRBV2 and TRBJ2-1, the full variable domain reads EPEVTQTPSHQVTQMGQEVILRCVPISNHLYFYWYRQILGQKVEFLVSFYNNEISEKSEIFDDQFSVERPDGSNFTLKIRSTKLEDSAMYFCASSVGTFNEQFFGPGTRLTVL.